This T cell receptor (beta chain) originates from a study of response to subunit inactivated influenza vaccine. This clonotype was detected ten times or more. What it binds is unknown. The CDR3 loop spans 14 amino acids. Trimming left V 1 base short and J 9 bases short, with 13 bases between. Germline V gives CDR1 SGHTA, CDR2 FQGNSA. In TCRdb, the RT-PCR reads were re-called with MiXCR into one record per CDR3 protein. The sample shows 450,000 to 600,000 distinct CDR3 sequences, approximately 7.7% of them seen only once. The study's findings and limits: New T cells are recruited in small numbers by each seasonal influenza vaccination, according to the authors' suggestion.

The rearrangement uses TRBV7-2 and TRBJ2-1, with a possible D match to TRBD2 (5 bases). This material consisted of PBMCs from blood, taken around 25 months after vaccination. This TCR derives from a man between 50 and 69 years old who received an inactivated influenza vaccine. The CDR3 sequence is CASSLEVGEGEQFF. The CDR3 nucleotides read TGTGCCAGCAGCTTAGAGGTGGGAGAGGGTGAGCAGTTCTTC.